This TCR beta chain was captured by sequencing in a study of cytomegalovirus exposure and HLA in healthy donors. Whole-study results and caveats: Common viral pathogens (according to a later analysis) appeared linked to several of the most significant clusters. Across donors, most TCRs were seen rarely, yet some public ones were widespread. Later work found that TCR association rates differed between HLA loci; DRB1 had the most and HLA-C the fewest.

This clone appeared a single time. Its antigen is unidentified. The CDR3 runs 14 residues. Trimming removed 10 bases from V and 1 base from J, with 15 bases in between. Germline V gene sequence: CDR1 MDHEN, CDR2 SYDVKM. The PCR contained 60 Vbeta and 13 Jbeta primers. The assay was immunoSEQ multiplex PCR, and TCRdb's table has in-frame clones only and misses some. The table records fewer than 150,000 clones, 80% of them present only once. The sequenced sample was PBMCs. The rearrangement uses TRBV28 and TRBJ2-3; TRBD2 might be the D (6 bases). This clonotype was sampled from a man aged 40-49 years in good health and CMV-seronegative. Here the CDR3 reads CATGGGKGTDTQYF. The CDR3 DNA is TGTGCCACCGGTGGGGGGAAAGGCACAGATACGCAGTATTTT.